Detailed here is one TCR beta chain. What it binds is unknown. This entry comes from a study of Graves' ophthalmopathy and Graves' hyperthyroidism. Study at large: Before any treatment, peripheral blood was taken at the initial diagnosis. General observations from the study: Cross-validated, the 13-signature model showed 87.88%/81.08% sensitivity/specificity, and 80%/75% in the test set. Blood also contained most of the expanded thyroid clonotypes above 0.001 frequency.

The PBMCs had their origin in less than 13 ml of fresh peripheral blood. The CDR3 loop spans 13 amino acids. With 2 bases removed from V and 10 bases from J, the gap between germline ends came to 15 bases. Germline lookup yields CDR1 SGHTA and CDR2 FQGTGA. Researchers took RNA transcripts and amplified TCR beta CDR3 regions from them. The authors performed first-round RT-PCR with HTBI primers and then a second-round multiplex PCR. Via MiXCR, TCRdb re-called the multiplex PCR reads, giving one row per CDR3 protein. The table records 600,000 to 950,000 distinct CDR3 sequences, 40% of them present only once.

The sequence was obtained from an adult man with Graves' ophthalmopathy. J is TRBJ2-7 and V is TRBV7-3; tentatively, D is TRBD2 (6 bases). Material: peripheral blood. In DNA form, the CDR3 reads TGTGCCAGCAGCTTAGGGAGGACGACGGAACAGTACTTC. Translation: CASSLGRTTEQYF.